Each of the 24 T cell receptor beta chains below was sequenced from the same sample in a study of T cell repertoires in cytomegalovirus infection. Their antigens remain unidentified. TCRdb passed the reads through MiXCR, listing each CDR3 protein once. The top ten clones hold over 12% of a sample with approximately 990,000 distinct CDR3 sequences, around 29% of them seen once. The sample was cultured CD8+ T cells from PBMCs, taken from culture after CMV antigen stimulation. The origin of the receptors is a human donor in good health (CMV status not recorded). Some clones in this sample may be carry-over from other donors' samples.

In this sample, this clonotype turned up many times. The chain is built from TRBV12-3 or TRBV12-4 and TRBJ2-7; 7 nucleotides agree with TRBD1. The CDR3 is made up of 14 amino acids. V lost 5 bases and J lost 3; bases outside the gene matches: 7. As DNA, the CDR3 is TGTGCCAGCAGTCTGTCTGGGGACAGCTACGAGCAGTACTTC. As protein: CASSLSGDSYEQYF.

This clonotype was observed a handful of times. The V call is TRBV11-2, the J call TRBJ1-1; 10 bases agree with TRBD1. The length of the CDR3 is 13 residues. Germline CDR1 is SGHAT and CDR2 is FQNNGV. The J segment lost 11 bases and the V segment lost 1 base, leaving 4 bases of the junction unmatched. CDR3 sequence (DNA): TGTGCCAGCAGCTTAGGGACGGACAGGGGGGCTTTCTTT. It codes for CASSLGTDRGAFF.

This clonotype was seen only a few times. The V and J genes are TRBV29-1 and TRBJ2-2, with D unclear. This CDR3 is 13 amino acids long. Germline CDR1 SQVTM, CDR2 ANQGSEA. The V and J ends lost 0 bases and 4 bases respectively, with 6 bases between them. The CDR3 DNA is TGCAGCGTTGAAGATCGGGTCACCGGGGAGCTGTTTTTT. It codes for CSVEDRVTGELFF.

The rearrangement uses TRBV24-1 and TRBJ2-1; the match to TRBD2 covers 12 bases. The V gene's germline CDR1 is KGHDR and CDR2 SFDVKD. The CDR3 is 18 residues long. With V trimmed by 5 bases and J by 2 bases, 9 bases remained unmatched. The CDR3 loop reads CATSAGTSGYRAYNEQFF. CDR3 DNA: TGTGCCACCAGTGCAGGGACTAGCGGGTACCGAGCCTACAATGAGCAGTTCTTC.

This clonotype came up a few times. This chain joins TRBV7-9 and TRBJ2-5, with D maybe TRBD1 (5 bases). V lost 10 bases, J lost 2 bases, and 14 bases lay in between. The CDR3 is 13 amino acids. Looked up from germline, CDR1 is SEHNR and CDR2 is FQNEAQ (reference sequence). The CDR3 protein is CAIFLTEQETQYF. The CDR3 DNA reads TGTGCCATTTTTCTGACAGAACAAGAGACCCAGTACTTC.

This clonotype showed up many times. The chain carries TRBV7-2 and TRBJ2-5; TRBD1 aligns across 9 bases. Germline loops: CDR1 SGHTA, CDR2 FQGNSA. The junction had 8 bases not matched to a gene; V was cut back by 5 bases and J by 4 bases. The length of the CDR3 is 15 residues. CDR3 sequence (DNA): TGTGCCAGCAGCCCAACCGGGGGACAGGGAGAGACCCAGTACTTC. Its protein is CASSPTGGQGETQYF.

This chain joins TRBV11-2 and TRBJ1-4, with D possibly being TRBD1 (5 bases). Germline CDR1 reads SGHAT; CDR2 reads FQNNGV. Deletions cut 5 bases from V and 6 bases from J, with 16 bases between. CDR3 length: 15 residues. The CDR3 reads CASSRDGNFYEKLFF. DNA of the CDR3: TGTGCCAGCAGCCGGGACGGAAACTTTTATGAAAAACTGTTTTTT. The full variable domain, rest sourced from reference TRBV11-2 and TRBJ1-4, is EAGVAQSPRYKIIEKRQSVAFWCNPISGHATLYWYQQILGQGPKLLIQFQNNGVVDDSQLPKDRFSAERLKGVDSTLKIQPAKLEDSAVYLCASSRDGNFYEKLFFGSGTQLSVL.

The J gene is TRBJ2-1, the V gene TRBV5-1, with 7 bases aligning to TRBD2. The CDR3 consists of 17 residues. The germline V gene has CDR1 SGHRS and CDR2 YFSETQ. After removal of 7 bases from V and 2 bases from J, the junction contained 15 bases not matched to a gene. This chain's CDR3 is CASAPRMGGRTYNEQFF. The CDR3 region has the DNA TGCGCCAGCGCCCCGCGGATGGGAGGGAGGACCTACAATGAGCAGTTCTTC.

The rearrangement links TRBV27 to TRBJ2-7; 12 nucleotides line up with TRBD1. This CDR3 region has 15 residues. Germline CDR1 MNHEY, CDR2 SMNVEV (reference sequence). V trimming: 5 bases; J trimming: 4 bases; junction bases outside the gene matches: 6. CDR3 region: CASSLGTGGMYEQYF. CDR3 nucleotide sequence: TGTGCCAGCAGTCTGGGGACAGGGGGCATGTACGAGCAGTACTTC.

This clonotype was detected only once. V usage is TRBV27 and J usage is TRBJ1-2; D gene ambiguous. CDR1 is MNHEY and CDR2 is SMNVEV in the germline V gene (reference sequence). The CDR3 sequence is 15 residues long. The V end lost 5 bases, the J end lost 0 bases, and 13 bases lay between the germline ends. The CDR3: CASSLGRISNYGYTF. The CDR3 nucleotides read TGTGCCAGCAGTCTCGGACGGATTTCTAACTATGGCTACACCTTC.

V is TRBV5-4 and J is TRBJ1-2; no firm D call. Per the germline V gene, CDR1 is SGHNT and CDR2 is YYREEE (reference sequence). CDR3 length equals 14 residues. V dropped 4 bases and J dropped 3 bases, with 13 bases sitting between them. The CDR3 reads CASSLPDIYYGYTF. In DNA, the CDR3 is TGTGCCAGCAGCCTCCCAGACATATACTATGGCTACACCTTC.

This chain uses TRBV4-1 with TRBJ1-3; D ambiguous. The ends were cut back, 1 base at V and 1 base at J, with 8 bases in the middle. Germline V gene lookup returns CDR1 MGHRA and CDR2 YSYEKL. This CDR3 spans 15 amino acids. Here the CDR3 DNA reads TGCGCCAGCAGCCAAGGGCCTCGATCTGGAAACACCATATATTTT. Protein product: CASSQGPRSGNTIYF.

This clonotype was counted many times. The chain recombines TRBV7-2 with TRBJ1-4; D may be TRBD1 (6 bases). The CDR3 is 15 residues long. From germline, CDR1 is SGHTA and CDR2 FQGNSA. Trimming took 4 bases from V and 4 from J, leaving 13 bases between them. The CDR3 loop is CASSSFGTLNEKLFF. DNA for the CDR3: TGTGCCAGCAGCTCCTTCGGGACACTTAATGAAAAACTGTTTTTT.

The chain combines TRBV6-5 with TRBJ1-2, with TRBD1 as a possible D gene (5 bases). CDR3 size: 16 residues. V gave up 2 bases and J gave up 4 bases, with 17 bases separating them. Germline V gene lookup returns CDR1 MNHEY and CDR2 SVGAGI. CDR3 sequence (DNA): TGTGCCAGCAGTTACGTCAATCCAGGGCCCACCTATGGCTACACCTTC. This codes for CASSYVNPGPTYGYTF.

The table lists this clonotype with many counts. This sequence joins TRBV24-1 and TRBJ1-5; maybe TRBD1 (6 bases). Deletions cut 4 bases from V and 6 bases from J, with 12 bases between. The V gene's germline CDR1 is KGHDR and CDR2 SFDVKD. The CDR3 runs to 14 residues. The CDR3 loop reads CATSDTGSAQPQHF. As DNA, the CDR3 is TGTGCCACCAGTGACACAGGGTCTGCTCAGCCCCAGCATTTT.

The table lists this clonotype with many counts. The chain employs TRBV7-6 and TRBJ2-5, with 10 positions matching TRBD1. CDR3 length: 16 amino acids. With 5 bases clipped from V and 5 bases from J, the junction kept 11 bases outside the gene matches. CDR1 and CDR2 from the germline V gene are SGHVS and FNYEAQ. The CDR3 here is CASSSKNRDRGETQYF. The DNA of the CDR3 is TGTGCCAGCAGCAGCAAAAACCGGGACAGGGGTGAGACCCAGTACTTC.

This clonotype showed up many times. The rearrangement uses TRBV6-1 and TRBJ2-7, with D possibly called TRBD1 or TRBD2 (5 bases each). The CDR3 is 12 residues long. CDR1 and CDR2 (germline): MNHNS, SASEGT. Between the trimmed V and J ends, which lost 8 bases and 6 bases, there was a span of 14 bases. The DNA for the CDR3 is TGTGCCAGCGACGGGACCTCATCCGAGCAGTACGTC. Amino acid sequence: CASDGTSSEQYV.

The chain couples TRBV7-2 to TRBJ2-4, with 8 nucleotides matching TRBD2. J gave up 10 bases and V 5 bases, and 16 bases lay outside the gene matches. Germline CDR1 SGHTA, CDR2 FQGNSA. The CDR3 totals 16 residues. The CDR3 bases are TGTGCCAGCAGCCCAGAACTAGCGGAGGGGCCGAGTATTCAGTACTTC. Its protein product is CASSPELAEGPSIQYF.

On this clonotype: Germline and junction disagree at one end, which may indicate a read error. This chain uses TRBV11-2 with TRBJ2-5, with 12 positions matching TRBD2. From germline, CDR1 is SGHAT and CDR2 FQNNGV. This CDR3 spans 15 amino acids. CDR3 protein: CTSSWTSGDQETQYF. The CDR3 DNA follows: TGTACCAGCAGCTGGACTAGCGGGGACCAAGAGACCCAGTACTTC.

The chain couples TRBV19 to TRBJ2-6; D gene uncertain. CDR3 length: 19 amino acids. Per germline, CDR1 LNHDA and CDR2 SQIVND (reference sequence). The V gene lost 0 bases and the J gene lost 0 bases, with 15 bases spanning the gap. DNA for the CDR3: TGTGCCAGTAGTATAGATCTTCGGCCCCCGGGCTCTGGGGCCAACGTCCTGACTTTC. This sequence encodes CASSIDLRPPGSGANVLTF.

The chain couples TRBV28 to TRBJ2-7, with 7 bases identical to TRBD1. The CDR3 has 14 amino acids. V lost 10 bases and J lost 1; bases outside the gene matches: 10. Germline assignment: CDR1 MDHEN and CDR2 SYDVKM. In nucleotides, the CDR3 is TGTGCCACCCATGGACGGGACAGATCCTACGAGCAGTACGTC. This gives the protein CATHGRDRSYEQYV.

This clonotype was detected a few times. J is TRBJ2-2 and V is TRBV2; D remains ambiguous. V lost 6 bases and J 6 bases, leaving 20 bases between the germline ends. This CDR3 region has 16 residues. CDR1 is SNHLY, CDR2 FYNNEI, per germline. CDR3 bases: TGTGCCAGCAGGGCCCGTGGGCATCCCTTCCCCGGGGAGCTGTTTTTT. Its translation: CASRARGHPFPGELFF.

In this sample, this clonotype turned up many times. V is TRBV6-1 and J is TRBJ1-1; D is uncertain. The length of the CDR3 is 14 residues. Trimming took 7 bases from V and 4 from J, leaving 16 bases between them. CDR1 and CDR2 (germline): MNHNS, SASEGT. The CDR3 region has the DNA TGTGCCAGCATTTTTGGGCGGAGTGTCACTGAAGCTTTCTTT. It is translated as CASIFGRSVTEAFF.

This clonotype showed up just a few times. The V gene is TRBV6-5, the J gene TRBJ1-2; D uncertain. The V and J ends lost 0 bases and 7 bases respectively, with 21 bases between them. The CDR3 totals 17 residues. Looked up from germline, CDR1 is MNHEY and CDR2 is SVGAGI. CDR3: CASSYSNDPRGYGGYTF. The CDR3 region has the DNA TGTGCCAGCAGTTACTCCAACGATCCCCGAGGCTATGGTGGCTACACCTTC.